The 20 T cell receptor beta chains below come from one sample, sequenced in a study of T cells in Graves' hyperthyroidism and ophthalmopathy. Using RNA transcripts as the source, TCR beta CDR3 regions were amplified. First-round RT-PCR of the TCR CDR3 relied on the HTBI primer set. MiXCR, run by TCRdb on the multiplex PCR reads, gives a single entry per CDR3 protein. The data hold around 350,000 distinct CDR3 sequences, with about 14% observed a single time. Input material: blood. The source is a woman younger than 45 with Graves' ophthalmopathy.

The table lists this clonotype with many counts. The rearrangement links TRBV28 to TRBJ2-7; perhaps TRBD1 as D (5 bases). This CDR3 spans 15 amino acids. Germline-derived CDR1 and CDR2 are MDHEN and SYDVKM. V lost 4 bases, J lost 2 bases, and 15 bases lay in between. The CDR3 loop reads CASSSAPTDTYEQYF. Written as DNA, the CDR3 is TGTGCCAGCAGTTCCGCCCCGACAGACACCTACGAGCAGTACTTC.

CDR3 coding DNA: TGCAGCGTGCGACTAGCCGAGGCCACCGGGGAGCTGTTTTTT. This translates into CSVRLAEATGELFF. The rearrangement uses TRBV29-1 and TRBJ2-2, with TRBD2 matching over 7 bases. V shed 6 bases and J 4 bases; nucleotides not matched to a gene: 8. From germline, CDR1 is SQVTM and CDR2 ANQGSEA. The CDR3 runs to 14 residues.

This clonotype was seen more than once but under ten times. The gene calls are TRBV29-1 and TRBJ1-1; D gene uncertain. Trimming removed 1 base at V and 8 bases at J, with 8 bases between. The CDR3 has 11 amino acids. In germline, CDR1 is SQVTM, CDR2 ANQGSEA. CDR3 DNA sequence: TGCAGCGTTGAAGGTAGAGCAGAAGCTTTCTTT. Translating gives CSVEGRAEAFF.

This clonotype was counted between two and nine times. CDR3 DNA sequence: TGTGCCAGCAGTCTCCATTCACAGGGACTTGGTGAGCAGTACTTC. It yields the protein CASSLHSQGLGEQYF. The chain links TRBV6-1 to TRBJ2-7; D might be TRBD1 or TRBD2, each matching 6 bases. Germline V CDR1 and CDR2: MNHNS, SASEGT. The CDR3 sequence is 15 residues long. Trimming took off 5 bases at V and 7 bases at J, with 21 bases between the two ends.

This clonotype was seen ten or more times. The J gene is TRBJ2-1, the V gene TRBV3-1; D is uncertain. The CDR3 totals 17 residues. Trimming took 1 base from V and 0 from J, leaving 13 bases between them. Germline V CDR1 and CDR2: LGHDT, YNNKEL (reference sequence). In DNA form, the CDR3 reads TGTGCCAGCAGCCAAGGGATAGCTAAGAGCTCCTACAATGAGCAGTTCTTC. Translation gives CASSQGIAKSSYNEQFF.

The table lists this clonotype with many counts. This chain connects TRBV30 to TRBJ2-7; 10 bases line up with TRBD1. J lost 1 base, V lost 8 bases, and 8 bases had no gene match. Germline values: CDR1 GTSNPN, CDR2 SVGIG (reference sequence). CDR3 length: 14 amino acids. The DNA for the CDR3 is TGTGCCCGGACCCTGGGACAGGGGTCCTACGAGCAGTACTTC. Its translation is CARTLGQGSYEQYF.

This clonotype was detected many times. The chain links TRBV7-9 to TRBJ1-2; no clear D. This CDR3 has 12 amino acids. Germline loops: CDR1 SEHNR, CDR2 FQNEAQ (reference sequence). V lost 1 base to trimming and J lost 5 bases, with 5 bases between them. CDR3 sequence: CASSLDDYGYTF. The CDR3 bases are TGTGCCAGCAGCTTAGATGATTATGGCTACACCTTC.

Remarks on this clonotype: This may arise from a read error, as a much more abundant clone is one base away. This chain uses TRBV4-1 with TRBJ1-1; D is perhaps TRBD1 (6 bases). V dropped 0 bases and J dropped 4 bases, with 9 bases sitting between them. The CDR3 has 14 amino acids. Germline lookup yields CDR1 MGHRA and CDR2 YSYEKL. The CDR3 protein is CASSQEARGTEAFF. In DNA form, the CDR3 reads TGCGCCAGCAGCCAAGAAGCCAGGGGCACTGAAGCTTTCTTT.

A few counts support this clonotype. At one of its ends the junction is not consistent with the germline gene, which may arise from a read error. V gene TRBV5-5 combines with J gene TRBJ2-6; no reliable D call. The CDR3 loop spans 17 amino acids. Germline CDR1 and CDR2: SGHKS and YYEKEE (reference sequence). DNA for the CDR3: TGTGCCAGCAGCTTGGTTGGCGCGAGCTCTGGGGTCAACGTCCTGACTTTC. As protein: CASSLVGASSGVNVLTF.

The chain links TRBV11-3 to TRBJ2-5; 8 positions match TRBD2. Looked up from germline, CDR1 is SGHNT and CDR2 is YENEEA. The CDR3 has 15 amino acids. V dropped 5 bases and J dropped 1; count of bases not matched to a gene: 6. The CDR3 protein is CASSTERGSQETQYF. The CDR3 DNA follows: TGTGCCAGCAGCACAGAGCGGGGGAGCCAAGAGACCCAGTACTTC.

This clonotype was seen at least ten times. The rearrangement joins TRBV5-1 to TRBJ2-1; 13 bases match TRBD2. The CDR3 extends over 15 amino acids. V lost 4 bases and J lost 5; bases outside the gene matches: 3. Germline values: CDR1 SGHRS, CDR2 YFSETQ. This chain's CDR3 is CASSEGLAGNNEQFF. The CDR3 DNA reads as TGCGCCAGCAGCGAGGGACTAGCGGGAAACAATGAGCAGTTCTTC.

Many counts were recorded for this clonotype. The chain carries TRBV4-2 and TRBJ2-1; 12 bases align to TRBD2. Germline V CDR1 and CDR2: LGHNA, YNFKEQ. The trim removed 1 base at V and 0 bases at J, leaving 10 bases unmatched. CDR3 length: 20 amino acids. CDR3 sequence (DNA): TGTGCCAGCAGCCAAGTGCTACTAGCGGGGGGTACCAGCTCCTACAATGAGCAGTTCTTC. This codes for CASSQVLLAGGTSSYNEQFF.

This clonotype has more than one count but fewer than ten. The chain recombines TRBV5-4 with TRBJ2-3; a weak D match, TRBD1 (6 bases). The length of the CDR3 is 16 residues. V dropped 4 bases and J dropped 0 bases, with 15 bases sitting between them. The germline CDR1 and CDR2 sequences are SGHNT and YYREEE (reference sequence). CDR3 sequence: CASSPDSHPSTDTQYF. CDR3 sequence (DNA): TGTGCCAGCAGCCCGGACAGCCATCCTAGCACAGATACGCAGTATTTT.

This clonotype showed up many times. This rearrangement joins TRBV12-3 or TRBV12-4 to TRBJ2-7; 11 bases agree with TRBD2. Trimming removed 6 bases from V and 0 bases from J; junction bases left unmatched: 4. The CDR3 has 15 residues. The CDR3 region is CASSLTSGASYEQYF. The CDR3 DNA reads TGTGCCAGCAGCCTGACTAGCGGGGCCTCCTACGAGCAGTACTTC.

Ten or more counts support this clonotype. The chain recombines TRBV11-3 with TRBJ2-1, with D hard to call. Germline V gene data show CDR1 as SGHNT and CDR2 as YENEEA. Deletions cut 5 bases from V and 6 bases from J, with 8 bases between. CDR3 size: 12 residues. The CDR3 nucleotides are TGTGCCAGCAGCCAATCCGCCAATGAGCAGTTCTTC. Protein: CASSQSANEQFF.

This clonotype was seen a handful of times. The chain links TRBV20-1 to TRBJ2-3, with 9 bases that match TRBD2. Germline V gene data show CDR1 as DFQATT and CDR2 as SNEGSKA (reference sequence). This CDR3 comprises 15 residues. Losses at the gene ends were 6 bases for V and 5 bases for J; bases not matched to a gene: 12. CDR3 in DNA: TGCAGTGCCCACCATTCGCGGGGGGGTTTAGATACGCAGTATTTT. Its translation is CSAHHSRGGLDTQYF.

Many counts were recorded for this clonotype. The CDR3 DNA follows: TGTGCCACCAGCAGTGGGGAAGGCGGGGACGCTGAAGCTTTCTTT. This encodes CATSSGEGGDAEAFF. The chain has TRBV15 and TRBJ1-1, with D tentatively TRBD1 (5 bases). Germline V lookup: CDR1 LNHNV, CDR2 YYDKDF (reference sequence). Trimming cost V 3 bases and J 6 bases, with 17 bases left between them. The CDR3 length is 15 residues.

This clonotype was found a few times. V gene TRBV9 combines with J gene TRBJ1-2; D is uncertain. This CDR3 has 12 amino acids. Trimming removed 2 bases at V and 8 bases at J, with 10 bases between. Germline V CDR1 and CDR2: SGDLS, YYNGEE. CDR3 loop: CASSVEGRGYTF. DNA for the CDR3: TGTGCCAGCAGCGTTGAGGGAAGGGGCTACACCTTC.

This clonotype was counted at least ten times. DNA for the CDR3: TGTGCCAGCAGTTTAGGACAGGGGATATGGAAGACCGGGGAGCTGTTTTTT. Amino acids: CASSLGQGIWKTGELFF. The chain has TRBV28 and TRBJ2-2; 9 positions agree with TRBD1. The CDR3 spans 17 residues. V trimming: 2 bases; J trimming: 5 bases; junction bases outside the gene matches: 9. Per the germline V gene, CDR1 is MDHEN and CDR2 is SYDVKM.

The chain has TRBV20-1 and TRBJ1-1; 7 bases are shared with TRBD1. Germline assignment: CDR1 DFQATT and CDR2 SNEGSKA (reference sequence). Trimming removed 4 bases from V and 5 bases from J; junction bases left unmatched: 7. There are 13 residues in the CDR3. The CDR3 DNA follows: TGCAGTGCTAAGCAGGGGGTCTTTACTGAAGCTTTCTTT. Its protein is CSAKQGVFTEAFF.